This note documents a single T cell receptor beta chain sequence. The data derive from a study of technical replicates of blood from a handful of donors. Assay used: immunoSEQ multiplex PCR; TCRdb lists only in-frame clones, some missing. The table has 74,000 or so clones, 96% seen once. V shed 5 bases and J shed 2 bases, with 7 bases lying between them. The CDR3 contains 12 residues. The germline gives CDR1 SGHRS, CDR2 YFSETQ. The rearrangement links TRBV5-1 to TRBJ1-1; D remains unclear. Sequencing used T cells isolated from PBMCs. This receptor was obtained from a human donor in good health. The CDR3 protein is CASRTQNTEAFF. The CDR3 DNA sequence: TGCGCCAGCAGGACACAAAACACTGAAGCTTTCTTT.